Shown below are 10 T cell receptor beta chains from a single sample sequenced in a study of OX40 agonist ivuxolimab in advanced cancers. Library generation was performed with the immunoSEQ multiplex PCR assay. In its TCRdb copy, this immuneACCESS table keeps in-frame sequences only and misses some clones. Where compared with another copy, unresolved V genes explain less than half of these, and the others have no known cause. The table for this sample lists around 80,000 clones; around 86% of them were counted only once. The ten largest clones add up to about 2.6% of the sample. The sample in question was CD4+ or CD8+ T cells sorted from blood, obtained in a trial of the OX40 agonist ivuxolimab. Receptors were obtained from an adult with an advanced solid tumor such as melanoma, head and neck, liver or kidney cancer.

The chain links TRBV18 to TRBJ2-5; 10 positions agree with TRBD2. The ends lost 2 bases at V and 7 bases at J; junction bases unmatched: 10. CDR3 length: 16 residues. The germline V gene encodes CDR1 KGHSH and CDR2 LQKENI. The CDR3 is CASSPGLAGDSGTQYF. CDR3 bases: TGTGCCAGCTCACCAGGGCTAGCGGGGGACTCGGGGACCCAGTACTTC.

The chain recombines TRBV10-3 with TRBJ1-3; possible D gene TRBD1, 5 bases. The germline V gene has CDR1 ENHRY and CDR2 SYGVKD. This CDR3 contains 14 residues. The germline V and J ends were trimmed by 4 bases and 4 bases, with 11 bases remaining between them. The DNA of the CDR3 is TGTGCCATCAGTGGGGGACGGTTAGGAAACACCATATATTTT. It yields the protein CAISGGRLGNTIYF.

The gene calls are TRBV4-1 and TRBJ1-4, with D possibly being TRBD1 (5 bases). V dropped 1 base and J dropped 4 bases, with 7 bases sitting between them. Per the germline V gene, CDR1 is MGHRA and CDR2 is YSYEKL. CDR3 size: 14 residues. In DNA, the CDR3 is TGCGCCAGCAGCCAAGTGGGGGGTAATGAAAAACTGTTTTTT. This translates into CASSQVGGNEKLFF.

Written as DNA, the CDR3 is TGTGCCATACCCAAGAGGGGGGGAGGCTACGAGCAGTACGTC. This gives the protein CAIPKRGGGYEQYV. J is TRBJ2-7 and V is TRBV27, with D possibly matching TRBD2 (7 bases). V lost 10 bases and J 3 bases, leaving 19 bases between the germline ends. Germline CDR1 reads MNHEY; CDR2 reads SMNVEV (reference sequence). The CDR3 spans 14 residues.

The CDR3 sequence: CASSQGEILAETQYF. The CDR3 region has the DNA TGCGCCAGCAGCCAAGGAGAGATACTAGCTGAGACCCAGTACTTC. The chain has TRBV4-1 and TRBJ2-5; D possibly corresponds to TRBD2 (6 bases). CDR3 length: 15 residues. Germline V gene sequence: CDR1 MGHRA, CDR2 YSYEKL. V was shortened by 1 base and J by 5 bases, with 14 bases between the two germline ends.

J is TRBJ2-3 and V is TRBV7-2, with D possibly TRBD1 on 6 matching bases. CDR3 size: 17 residues. V dropped 5 bases and J dropped 1 base, with 19 bases sitting between them. Germline lookup yields CDR1 SGHTA and CDR2 FQGNSA. The CDR3 sequence: CASSPSVTGSRTDTQYF. As DNA, the CDR3 is TGTGCCAGCAGCCCCTCAGTGACAGGTAGCCGCACAGATACGCAGTATTTT.

This sequence joins TRBV6-5 and TRBJ1-4, with D possibly matching TRBD1 (6 bases). CDR1 and CDR2 from the germline V gene are MNHEY and SVGAGI. There are 15 residues in the CDR3. The ends were cut back, 7 bases at V and 1 base at J, with 13 bases in the middle. CDR3 nucleotides: TGTGCCAGCACCCGAAAGGGGGTAACTAATGAAAAACTGTTTTTT. As protein: CASTRKGVTNEKLFF.

The J gene is TRBJ1-2, the V gene TRBV27, with D tentatively TRBD1 (5 bases). Germline CDR1 and CDR2: MNHEY and SMNVEV (reference sequence). This CDR3 region has 15 residues. Deletions cut 3 bases from V and 8 bases from J, with 19 bases between. The DNA for the CDR3 is TGTGCCAGCAGTTTTCACAGGACGGAAACGGGGGGCTACACCTTC. It translates to CASSFHRTETGGYTF.

The gene calls are TRBV5-1 and TRBJ2-7, with 10 bases fitting TRBD1. CDR1 SGHRS and CDR2 YFSETQ come from the germline V gene. The CDR3 spans 14 residues. V was pared by 6 bases and J by 5 bases, with 8 bases of the junction left unmatched. CDR3 sequence (DNA): TGCGCCAGCAAGGTCCGGGACAGGGGCGACGAGCAGTACGTC. Its protein product is CASKVRDRGDEQYV.

V gene TRBV5-1 combines with J gene TRBJ2-3, with TRBD1 matching 12 bases. Germline CDR1 and CDR2: SGHRS and YFSETQ. Trimming cost V 6 bases and J 4 bases; bases outside gene matches: 6. This CDR3 has 15 residues. CDR3 coding DNA: TGCGCCAGCACGCCGGGACAGGGGGCCCCAGATACGCAGTATTTT. As protein: CASTPGQGAPDTQYF.